This T cell receptor beta chain is drawn from a study of blood T cell repertoires in COVID-19. Produced via immunoSEQ multiplex PCR; TCRdb's table is partial and in-frame only. The data contain about 200,000 clones, roughly 90% of them singletons. Per the germline V gene, CDR1 is MNHEY and CDR2 is SVGAGI. This CDR3 contains 13 residues. The ends were cut back, 6 bases at V and 5 bases at J, with 13 bases in the middle. This clonotype originated in a man between 18 and 29 years old with active or convalescent COVID-19. V usage is TRBV6-5 and J usage is TRBJ1-2, with a tentative D call TRBD1 (6 bases). The sequenced sample was peripheral blood. The CDR3 loop reads CASRGSGDYGYTF. The CDR3 nucleotides are TGTGCCAGCAGGGGTTCAGGGGATTATGGCTACACCTTC.